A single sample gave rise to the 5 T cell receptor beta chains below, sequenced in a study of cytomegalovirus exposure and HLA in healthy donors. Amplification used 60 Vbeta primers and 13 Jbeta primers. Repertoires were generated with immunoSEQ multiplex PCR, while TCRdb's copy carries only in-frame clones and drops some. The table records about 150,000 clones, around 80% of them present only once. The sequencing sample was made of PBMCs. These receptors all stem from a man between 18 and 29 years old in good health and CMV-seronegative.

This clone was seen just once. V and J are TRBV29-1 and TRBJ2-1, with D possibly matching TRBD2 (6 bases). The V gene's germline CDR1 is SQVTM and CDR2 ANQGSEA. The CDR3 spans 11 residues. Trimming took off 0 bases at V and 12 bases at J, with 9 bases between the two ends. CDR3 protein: CSVEEGGGQFF. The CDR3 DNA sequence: TGCAGCGTTGAAGAGGGAGGCGGGCAGTTCTTC.

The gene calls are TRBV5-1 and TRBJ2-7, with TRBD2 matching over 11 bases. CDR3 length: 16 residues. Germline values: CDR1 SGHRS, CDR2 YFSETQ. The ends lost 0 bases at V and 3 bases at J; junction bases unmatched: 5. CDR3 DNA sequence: TGCGCCAGCAGCTTGGATCTAGCGGGAGGATTCTACGAGCAGTACTTC. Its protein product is CASSLDLAGGFYEQYF.

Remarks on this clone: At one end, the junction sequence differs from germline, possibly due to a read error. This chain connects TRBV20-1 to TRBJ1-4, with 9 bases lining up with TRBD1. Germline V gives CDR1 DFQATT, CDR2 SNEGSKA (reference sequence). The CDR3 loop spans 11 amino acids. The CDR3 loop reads CSATPGTGPVF. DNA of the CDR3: TGCAGTGCTACACCCGGGACAGGGCCCGTCTTT.

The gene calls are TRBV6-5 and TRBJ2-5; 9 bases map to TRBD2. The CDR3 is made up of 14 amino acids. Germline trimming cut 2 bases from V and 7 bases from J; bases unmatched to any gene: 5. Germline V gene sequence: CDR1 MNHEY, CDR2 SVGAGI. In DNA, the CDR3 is TGTGCCAGCAGTTACGGCGGGGGGGCCGCGACCCAGTACTTC. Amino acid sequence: CASSYGGGAATQYF.

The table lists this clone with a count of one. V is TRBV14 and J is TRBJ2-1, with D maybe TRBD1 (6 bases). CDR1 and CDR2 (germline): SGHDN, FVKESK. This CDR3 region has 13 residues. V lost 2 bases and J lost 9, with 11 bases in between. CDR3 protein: CASSQTGTSEQFF. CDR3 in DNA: TGTGCCAGCAGCCAAACCGGGACAAGTGAGCAGTTCTTC.